The 2 T cell receptor beta chains below were found in one sample sequenced in a study of Graves' ophthalmopathy and Graves' hyperthyroidism. Transcripts of RNA were the source for amplifying TCR beta CDR3 regions. Second-round multiplex PCR followed a first-round RT-PCR using HTBI primers. One entry per CDR3 protein, called by TCRdb with MiXCR from the multiplex PCR reads. The sample lists 300,000 to 350,000 distinct CDR3 sequences; about a sixth were seen once. Sequencing used peripheral blood. The receptors shown here come from an adult man with Graves' ophthalmopathy.

On this clonotype itself: A clone one base away is much larger, so this may be a read error. The chain has TRBV10-3 and TRBJ1-1, with D uncertain. CDR3 length equals 15 residues. The V and J ends lost 2 bases and 1 base respectively, with 11 bases between them. Germline CDR1 is ENHRY and CDR2 is SYGVKD. CDR3 nucleotide sequence: TGTGCCATCAGTGAGAAGACCATAGAGAACACTGAAGCTTTCTTT. Protein sequence: CAISEKTIENTEAFF.

This clonotype was detected ten times or more. The V and J genes are TRBV12-3 or TRBV12-4 and TRBJ2-7, with D tentatively TRBD2 (6 bases). V dropped 3 bases and J dropped 5 bases, with 14 bases sitting between them. The CDR3 covers 14 residues. The CDR3 is CASSFSSRGNEQYF. The CDR3 DNA reads TGTGCCAGCAGTTTTTCCTCTCGGGGGAACGAGCAGTACTTC.